These T cell receptor beta chains were read from a single sample in a study of early T cells in non-severe SARS-CoV-2 infection. TCRdb redid the calling of the 5' RACE reads with MiXCR, one entry per CDR3 protein. This repertoire shows some 12,000 distinct CDR3 sequences, 4.8% found once; its top ten account for 9.9%. The sequenced sample was whole blood. The receptors stem from an adult who was a healthcare worker with PCR-confirmed SARS-CoV-2 infection or an uninfected control (not recorded which). The CDR3 runs from the conserved cysteine through the conserved F or W. D genes are given only for firm matches. Some rows mark clone size as missing; the rest say once, few, many or name a class of expanded clone.

len: 17; v_gene: TRBV7-2; abundance: many; d_gene: -; j_gene: TRBJ1-6; CDR3aa: CASSFEGVYTSNSPLHF; CDR3nt: TGTGCCAGCAGTTTCGAGGGGGTTTATACGAGTAATTCACCCCTCCACTTT
len: 13; v_gene: TRBV12-3/TRBV12-4; abundance: many; d_gene: -; j_gene: TRBJ1-5; CDR3aa: CASSVRYNQPQHF; CDR3nt: TGTGCCAGCAGCGTCAGATACAATCAGCCCCAGCATTTT
len: 8; v_gene: TRBV7-9; abundance: many; d_gene: -; j_gene: TRBJ2-7; CDR3aa: CGGDEQYF; CDR3nt: TGTGGGGGGGACGAGCAGTACTTC
len: 15; v_gene: TRBV11-2; abundance: medium-sized; d_gene: TRBD1; j_gene: TRBJ2-7; CDR3aa: CASTRGSRTGVEQYF; CDR3nt: TGTGCCAGCACCCGGGGTTCCCGGACAGGGGTCGAGCAGTACTTC
len: 15; v_gene: TRBV20-1; abundance: many; d_gene: -; j_gene: TRBJ2-3; CDR3aa: CSADGRMIGTDTQYF; CDR3nt: TGCAGTGCCGATGGGAGGATGATAGGCACAGATACGCAGTATTTT
len: 12; v_gene: TRBV20-1; abundance: few; d_gene: -; j_gene: TRBJ1-6; CDR3aa: CSATDGNSPLHF; CDR3nt: TGCAGTGCCACGGACGGGAATTCACCCCTCCACTTT
len: 14; v_gene: TRBV28; abundance: -; d_gene: -; j_gene: TRBJ1-3; CDR3aa: CASSLLNSENTIYF; CDR3nt: TGTGCCAGCAGTTTACTTAACTCTGAAAACACCATATATTTT
len: 14; v_gene: TRBV20-1; abundance: medium-sized; d_gene: TRBD1; j_gene: TRBJ2-5; CDR3aa: CSARPGQGRETQYF; CDR3nt: TGCAGTGCTAGGCCGGGACAGGGACGAGAGACCCAGTACTTC
len: 14; v_gene: TRBV18; abundance: few; d_gene: -; j_gene: TRBJ1-3; CDR3aa: CASSPRESGNTIYF; CDR3nt: TGTGCCAGCTCACCACGGGAATCTGGAAACACCATATATTTT
len: 14; v_gene: TRBV7-2; abundance: many; d_gene: -; j_gene: TRBJ1-1; CDR3aa: CASTRKQGNAEAFF; CDR3nt: TGTGCCAGCACCCGGAAACAGGGTAATGCTGAAGCTTTCTTT
len: 13; v_gene: TRBV4-1; abundance: -; d_gene: -; j_gene: TRBJ2-2; CDR3aa: CASSHRTIGELFF; CDR3nt: TGCGCCAGCAGCCACCGGACCATAGGGGAGCTGTTTTTT
len: 14; v_gene: TRBV7-2; abundance: many; d_gene: -; j_gene: TRBJ2-5; CDR3aa: CASSLSAGQETQYF; CDR3nt: TGTGCCAGCAGCTTATCAGCGGGCCAAGAGACCCAGTACTTC
len: 14; v_gene: TRBV11-1; abundance: -; d_gene: -; j_gene: TRBJ2-3; CDR3aa: CASSRTLSTDTQYF; CDR3nt: TGTGCCAGCAGCCGGACTCTTAGCACAGATACGCAGTATTTT
len: 12; v_gene: TRBV29-1; abundance: many; d_gene: -; j_gene: TRBJ1-2; CDR3aa: CSVVPTGYGYTF; CDR3nt: TGCAGCGTTGTCCCGACAGGCTATGGCTACACCTTC
len: 13; v_gene: TRBV5-1; abundance: many; d_gene: -; j_gene: TRBJ2-7; CDR3aa: CASSHPEGYEQYF; CDR3nt: TGCGCCAGCAGCCACCCCGAGGGCTACGAGCAGTACTTC
len: 12; v_gene: TRBV7-9; abundance: -; d_gene: -; j_gene: TRBJ2-2; CDR3aa: CASSPDVRKLFF; CDR3nt: TGTGCCAGCAGCCCGGACGTTCGTAAGCTGTTTTTT
len: 13; v_gene: TRBV18; abundance: many; d_gene: -; j_gene: TRBJ2-1; CDR3aa: CASSVDPLGEQFF; CDR3nt: TGTGCCAGCTCAGTGGACCCGCTGGGTGAGCAGTTCTTC
len: 15; v_gene: TRBV3-1; abundance: -; d_gene: TRBD1; j_gene: TRBJ2-5; CDR3aa: CASSHRGQNQETQYF; CDR3nt: TGTGCCAGCAGCCATAGGGGACAGAACCAAGAGACCCAGTACTTC
len: 15; v_gene: TRBV6-1; abundance: many; d_gene: TRBD2; j_gene: TRBJ2-1; CDR3aa: CASSLSGGTSNEQFF; CDR3nt: TGTGCCAGCAGTCTTAGCGGGGGGACCTCCAATGAGCAGTTCTTC
len: 11; v_gene: TRBV20-1; abundance: medium-sized; d_gene: -; j_gene: TRBJ1-1; CDR3aa: CSATGSPEAFF; CDR3nt: TGCAGTGCTACAGGGTCCCCTGAAGCTTTCTTT
len: 15; v_gene: TRBV18; abundance: many; d_gene: TRBD1; j_gene: TRBJ1-3; CDR3aa: CASSPGQGAGNTIYF; CDR3nt: TGTGCCAGCTCACCGGGACAGGGAGCTGGAAACACCATATATTTT
len: 12; v_gene: TRBV29-1; abundance: many; d_gene: -; j_gene: TRBJ1-5; CDR3aa: CSVSGEGKPQHF; CDR3nt: TGCAGCGTTTCAGGGGAAGGCAAGCCCCAGCATTTT
len: 15; v_gene: TRBV5-1; abundance: few; d_gene: -; j_gene: TRBJ2-1; CDR3aa: CASSLESGAYNEQFF; CDR3nt: TGCGCCAGCAGCTTGGAGAGCGGAGCCTACAATGAGCAGTTCTTC
len: 13; v_gene: TRBV7-3; abundance: few; d_gene: -; j_gene: TRBJ2-2; CDR3aa: CASSPEGSGELFF; CDR3nt: TGTGCCAGCAGCCCAGAAGGGTCCGGGGAGCTGTTTTTT